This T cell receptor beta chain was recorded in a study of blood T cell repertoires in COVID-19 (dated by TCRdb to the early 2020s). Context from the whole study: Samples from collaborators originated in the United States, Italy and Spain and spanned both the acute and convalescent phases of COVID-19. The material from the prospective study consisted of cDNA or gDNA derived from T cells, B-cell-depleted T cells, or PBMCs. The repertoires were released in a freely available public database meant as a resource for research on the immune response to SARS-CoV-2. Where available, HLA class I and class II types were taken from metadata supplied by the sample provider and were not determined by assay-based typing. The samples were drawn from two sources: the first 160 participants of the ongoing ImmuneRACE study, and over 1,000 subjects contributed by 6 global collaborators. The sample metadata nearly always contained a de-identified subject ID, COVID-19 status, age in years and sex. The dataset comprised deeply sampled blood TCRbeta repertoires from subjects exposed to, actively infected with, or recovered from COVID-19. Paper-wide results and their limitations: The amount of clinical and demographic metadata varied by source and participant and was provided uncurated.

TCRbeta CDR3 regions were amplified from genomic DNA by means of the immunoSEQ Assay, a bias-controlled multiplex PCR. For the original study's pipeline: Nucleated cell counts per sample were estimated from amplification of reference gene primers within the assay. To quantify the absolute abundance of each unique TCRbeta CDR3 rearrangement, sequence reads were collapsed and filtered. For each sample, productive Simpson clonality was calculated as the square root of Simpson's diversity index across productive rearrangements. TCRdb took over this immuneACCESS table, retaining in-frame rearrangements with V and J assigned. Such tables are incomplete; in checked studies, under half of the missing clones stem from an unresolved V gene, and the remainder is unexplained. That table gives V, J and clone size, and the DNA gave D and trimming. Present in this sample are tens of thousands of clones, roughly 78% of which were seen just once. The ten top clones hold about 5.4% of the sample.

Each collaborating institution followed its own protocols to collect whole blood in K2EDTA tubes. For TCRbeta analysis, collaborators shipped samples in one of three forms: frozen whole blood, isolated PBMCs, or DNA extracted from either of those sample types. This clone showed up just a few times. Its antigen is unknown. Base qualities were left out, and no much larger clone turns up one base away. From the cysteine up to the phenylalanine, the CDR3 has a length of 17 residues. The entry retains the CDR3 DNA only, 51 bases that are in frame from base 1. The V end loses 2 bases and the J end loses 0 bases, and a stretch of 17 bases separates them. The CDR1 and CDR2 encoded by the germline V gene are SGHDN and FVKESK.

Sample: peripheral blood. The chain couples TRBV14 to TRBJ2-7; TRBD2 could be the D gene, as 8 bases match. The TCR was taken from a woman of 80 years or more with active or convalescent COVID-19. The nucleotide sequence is TGTGCCAGCAGCCAACGGGGGGGGACAGCGAGCTCCTACGAGCAGTACTTC. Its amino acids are CASSQRGGTASSYEQYF.